This TCR beta chain was sequenced during a study of cytomegalovirus exposure and HLA in healthy donors. Findings of the study overall: Specificity for CMV antigens was confirmed in vitro for a few of the CMV-associated chains. A prior analysis recorded that most TCR beta V segments were productive about 87% or about 30% of the time. A later analysis linked a missense variant in DCLRE1C to the trimming of TCR beta V and J genes.

The table lists this clone with a count of one. Its matching antigen is unknown. With 60 Vbeta and 13 Jbeta primers, the PCR was carried out. The repertoire was sequenced with immunoSEQ multiplex PCR; TCRdb's copy has only in-frame clones and lacks some. The table includes some 150,000 clones, over 75% detected once. This CDR3 spans 17 amino acids. Trimming removed 8 bases from V and 0 bases from J; junction bases left unmatched: 13. CDR1 is GTSNPN, CDR2 SVGIG, per germline (reference sequence). V is TRBV30 and J is TRBJ2-1, with 10 nucleotides matching TRBD2. The TCR sequence derives from a male donor in good health and CMV-seronegative. Source material: PBMCs. This CDR3 is CARSGVAGGSSYNEQFF. CDR3 in DNA: TGTGCCCGCTCAGGAGTAGCGGGGGGTAGCTCCTACAATGAGCAGTTCTTC.